This T cell receptor beta chain was captured in a study of cytomegalovirus exposure and HLA in healthy donors listed by TCRdb under 2017. Study-level background: An earlier analysis of approximately 640 of the donors reported approximately 290 Gb of sequence data and 100 million to 140 million unique TCR beta sequences from about 179 million T cells. Among the roughly 430 genotyped donors, about 85% belonged to the genetic ancestry cluster associated with self-reported Caucasian donors. Donor age, sex, ethnicity and CMV serostatus were compiled alongside the repertoire data. Genome-wide SNP genotypes for about three fifths of the roughly 670 donors were used in a later genetic analysis, which treated that subset as a discovery cohort. A handful of DR-DQ haplotypes were handled as single units for association and clustering because linkage in the cohort was strong. To predict cytomegalovirus infection status, the study brought together high-throughput TCR immunosequencing, statistical association of individual TCRs with disease status, and machine learning. The later analysis used no new phenotypic data to find candidate immune exposures, relying instead on TCR beta sequences and their occurrence across donors. An earlier analysis of 450 to 750 of the donors used high-throughput TCR beta sequencing to judge whether each TCR beta V gene segment behaved as functional or pseudogenic. Using immunosequencing, the study profiled T cell repertoires from around 680 subjects and related those repertoires to cytomegalovirus serostatus. The number of donors typed differed by locus, with 629-630 for A, B, C, DRB1 and DQB1, more than 500 for DQA1, some 570 for DPA1, and around 450 for DPB1. Roughly 300 gigabases of sequencing data and 70 million to 100 million unique TCR sequences were included in an early release covering about 620 HLA-typed donors. A separate validation cohort of 90 to 150 different subjects was used in addition to the roughly 670-subject first cohort. Among around 400 genotyped donors of the cohort, an average of around 240,000 unique TCR beta nucleotide sequences was sequenced per donor, of which about 20% were non-productive. In a later analysis, previously published TCR beta repertoires from about 670 donors were re-analyzed and high-resolution HLA genotyping was added so that TCR occurrence patterns could be studied. HLA typing covered class I and class II loci at four-digit resolution. The study aimed to test whether cataloging public T cell receptors could reveal signatures of past pathogen exposure. All discovery cohort repertoires had been generated on a single sequencing platform. The paper's findings and limits, for the study overall: The only immune exposure information available for the cohort was CMV serostatus. Specific HLA alleles were associated with about 17,000 TCR beta sequences at a false discovery rate of 0.05 in a later analysis. It was suggested by the authors that the approach could potentially be generalized to other disease states and immunological phenotypes. In a later analysis, TCR association rates were found to vary across HLA loci, with the most associated TCRs seen for DRB1 alleles and the fewest for HLA-C alleles. The study gave a list of 150 to 200 TCR beta chains associated with cytomegalovirus. A group of highly shared sequence variants was considered likely to be a technical artifact of the sequencing pipeline. In vitro tests confirmed that a few of the cytomegalovirus-associated TCR beta chains recognize cytomegalovirus antigens. V-gene and J-gene trimming of TCR beta chains was associated with a missense DCLRE1C variant in a later genetic analysis, and the association was replicated in an independent cohort. Some IMGT-functional V segments, including TRBV6-2 and TRBV6-3, could not be distinguished by the 87-base-pair reads and were therefore excluded. When HLA alleles, especially DR and DQ, strongly co-occurred, TCR associations were difficult to assign to individual alleles. Most TCR sequences were seen in very few donors, while some public TCRs were found in many individuals. In a later analysis, HLA-associated TCR beta chains were found to be more clonally expanded and to have lower generation probabilities than equally common non-associated chains. Several of the top co-occurrence clusters appeared to be linked to parvovirus B19, influenza, CMV and Epstein-Barr virus, according to a later analysis. According to a later analysis, most CMV-associated TCR beta chains appeared to be HLA-restricted, and the HLA associations seemed to be driven largely by CMV exposure. The earlier analysis of nearly 600 of the donors excluded 15 to 20 rarely observed V segments, including chromosome 9 orphons, because counts were too low. The cohort was sequenced for TCR beta chains only, and without alpha or paired-chain data the features that could be detected were limited. A further reported finding was that TCR beta sequences accurately predicted the HLA-A and HLA-B alleles for most subjects in the first cohort. The presence/absence analyses assumed that sequencing depth was roughly uniform across donors, and that assumption may not be true. In an earlier analysis of some 640 of the donors, most TCR beta V segments were observed in productive rearrangements about 87% or about 30% of the time, broadly matching IMGT annotations. Linkage disequilibrium might explain the correlated functional status among segregating V segments, but an unknown experimental factor could not be ruled out. In a later genetic analysis, fewer N-insertions in productive TCRs were reported among donors in an Asian-associated ancestry cluster than the roughly 640-donor mean. In both the original and validation cohorts, the classifier was reported to diagnose cytomegalovirus status with high specificity and sensitivity. HLA typing was unavailable for some donors at each locus, so association tests used only the typed subset.

As regards this clone: Its antigen has not been determined. Base qualities were left out, and no much larger clone turns up one base away.

Trimming takes 6 bases off V and 4 bases off J; junction bases not matched to a gene: 7. From a lookup of the germline V gene (reference sequence), CDR1 and CDR2 are SEHNR and FQNEAQ. The CDR3 contains 14 residues, cysteine and phenylalanine counted. Just the 42-base CDR3 DNA is kept, in frame starting at base 1. Libraries came from the immunoSEQ multiplex PCR assay. For the multiplex PCR, a mixture combining 60 forward primers for TCR Vbeta segments and 13 reverse primers for TCR Jbeta segments was used. The CDR3 region of rearranged TCR beta genes was amplified from genomic DNA by a multiplex PCR assay. The amplified TCR beta libraries were sequenced on the Illumina HiSeq System as 87-base-pair reads. In the paper's pipeline: A later analysis counted approximately 76 million unique TCR beta chains across the 666 repertoires, and approximately 11 million of these chains were shared by at least two donors. Raw reads were error-corrected and collapsed into unique sequences with a nearest-neighbor algorithm that merged closely related sequences to remove PCR and sequencing errors. Alignment of CDR3 sequences to IMGT reference sequences was used to assign V, D and J gene segments. Each retained sequence needed at least a six-nucleotide match to both a V gene segment and a J gene segment. Rearrangements were classified as productive when the CDR3 lacked stop codons and remained in frame with V and J, and all other rearrangements were classified as non-productive. Following IMGT convention, CDR3 was defined as the stretch from the second conserved V-encoded cysteine up to the conserved J-encoded phenylalanine. The earlier analysis of some 580 of the donors excluded any sequence lacking an unambiguous match to a single V gene segment. In an earlier analysis of approximately 590 of the donors, V segments were called functional above 56.7% productive rearrangements and were called segregating when the between-donor standard deviation exceeded 5%. To diagnose cytomegalovirus status from the catalog of TCR beta chain sequences, a statistical classification framework was built. In a later analysis, V and J genes were assigned by comparing TCR nucleotide sequences against IMGT/GENE-DB human TR gene sequences. A later analysis assigned CDR3 sequences and most-parsimonious VDJ recombination scenarios with the TCRdist pipeline. In a later analysis, every TCR beta chain was defined by the combination of its CDR3 amino acid sequence and its V-gene family, and reads without a unique V-gene family were dropped. As a way to deal with suspected cross-contamination and a sequencing artifact, a later analysis dropped 450 to 700 nucleotide sequences that were highly shared and had low generation probability. In a later analysis, a clonal expansion index for each public chain was calculated from normalized within-repertoire ranks of inferred template counts. In a later analysis, generation probabilities were computed using a VDJ recombination model fitted to out-of-frame rearrangements, and the results were checked against IGoR. In a later analysis, hypergeometric tests were used to score TCR-TCR, TCR-HLA and TCR-CMV co-occurrence, with a repertoire-size bias correction applied to TCR pairs. In a later analysis, false discovery rates were estimated by permuting HLA or CMV assignments 20 times. In a later analysis, co-occurring TCRs were grouped with DBSCAN, and TCRdist sequence similarity was added when clustering was performed within HLA-allele-positive subsets. Co-occurrence clustering excluded repertoires with fewer than 30,000 or more than 120,000 public chains, plus five with anomalous nucleotide sharing. The table was pulled from immuneACCESS by TCRdb, which kept in-frame rearrangements only. Such tables lose some clones; where checked, under half of the loss comes from unresolved V genes, and the rest has no known cause. That table is the source of V, J and clone size, and D and trimming were worked out from the DNA. In all, the sample holds approximately 74,000 clones, and 63% of those were seen once. In total, the top ten clones hold around 5% of the sample.

The cohort comprised 550 to 700 healthy bone marrow donors. At the time of sampling, all cohort members were nominally healthy, though unrecorded immune exposures were likely present. The donor tested CMV seropositive and was one of the 289 seropositive cohort members. Every donor gave a peripheral blood sample, and the peripheral blood mononuclear cells from that sample were used for TCR beta sequencing. The Qiagen DNeasy Blood Extraction Kit was used to extract genomic DNA from the blood cell samples. Material: PBMCs. The receptor's source is a man aged 30-40 years in good health and CMV-seropositive. The receptor chain draws on TRBV7-9 and TRBJ2-7; 9 central nucleotides agree with TRBD2. The nucleotide sequence is given as TGTGCCAGCAGTCAAATAGCGGGAGTTTACGAGCAGTACTTC. It specifies CASSQIAGVYEQYF.